These T cell receptor beta chains were read from a single sample in a study of PD-L1 blockade in urothelial cancer. The assay was immunoSEQ multiplex PCR, and TCRdb's table has in-frame clones only and misses some. The sample records roughly 43,000 clones, roughly 80% being singletons. Source: PBMCs, taken around atezolizumab (anti-PD-L1) treatment. These receptors all come from a man aged 65-85 years with urothelial cancer. Each CDR3 is given with its conserved first and last residue.

v_gene,j_gene,CDR3aa
TRBV19,TRBJ2-1,CASSILGNEQFF
TRBV7-3,TRBJ1-1,CASSPGQGNTEAFF
TRBV2,TRBJ2-7,CASRGPTSSEQYF
TRBV11-3,TRBJ1-1,CASSADRGTRGTEAFF
TRBV29-1,TRBJ2-7,CSVRAPGGGEQYF
TRBV11-3,TRBJ1-3,CASSPGGMGDNTIYF
TRBV28,TRBJ1-1,CASRHPAGTNTEAFF
TRBV28,TRBJ2-1,CASRLFASDTYSYNEQFF
TRBV11-3,TRBJ2-2,CASRSRLAGGSTGELFF
TRBV28,TRBJ2-5,CASSHRVVSETQYF
TRBV6-1,TRBJ1-1,CASSERAGVSTEAFF
TRBV6-5,TRBJ1-2,CASSADRVGGYTF
TRBV2,TRBJ2-7,CASSERGEQYF
TRBV6-5,TRBJ1-1,CASSARTGATEAFF
TRBV4-1,TRBJ2-7,CASSVGTTSNYEQYF
TRBV19,TRBJ2-6,CASSSRLAGDPSGANVLTF
TRBV9,TRBJ2-6,CASSVQGGTSGANVLTF
TRBV6-1,TRBJ2-1,CASSESWRPNEQFF
TRBV11-2,TRBJ1-2,CASSSGGTDLYGYTF
TRBV6-5,TRBJ2-3,CASSYWQSGDTQYF
TRBV5-1,TRBJ2-1,CASSPRGTSGRAFYNEQFF
TRBV5-1,TRBJ1-1,CASSSSGGGDTEAFF
TRBV2,TRBJ2-4,CASNGGSGGKNIQYF
TRBV28,TRBJ1-1,CASSLSQGSTEAFF
TRBV7-7,TRBJ2-2,CASSPGTLNTGELFF
TRBV7-6,TRBJ1-1,CASSFLEGSGAFF
TRBV2,TRBJ1-5,CASRIAQQPQHF
TRBV6-4,TRBJ2-1,CASSEGPSGSYNEQFF
TRBV2,TRBJ2-1,CASSEMRAGQFF
TRBV5-1,TRBJ1-4,CASSFTGQREKLFF
TRBV4-1,TRBJ2-7,CASSQDPGSYEQYF
TRBV18,TRBJ2-3,CASSPSLAPDTQYF
TRBV28,TRBJ2-3,CASSFEPAGGTDTQYF
TRBV9,TRBJ2-5,CASSVDRLAGRTQYF
TRBV9,TRBJ2-1,CASSAGTSAYNEQFF
TRBV19,TRBJ1-4,CASSMEVTDEKLFF